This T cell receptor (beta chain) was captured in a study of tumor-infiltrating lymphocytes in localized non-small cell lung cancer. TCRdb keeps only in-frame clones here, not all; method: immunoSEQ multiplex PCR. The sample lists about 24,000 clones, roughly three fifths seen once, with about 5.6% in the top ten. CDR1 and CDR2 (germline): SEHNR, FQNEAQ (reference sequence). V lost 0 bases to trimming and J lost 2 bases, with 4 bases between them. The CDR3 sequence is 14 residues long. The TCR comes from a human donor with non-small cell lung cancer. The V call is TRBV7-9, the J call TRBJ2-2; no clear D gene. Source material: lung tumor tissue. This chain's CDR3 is CASSLAANTGELFF. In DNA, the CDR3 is TGTGCCAGCAGCTTAGCGGCTAACACCGGGGAGCTGTTTTTT. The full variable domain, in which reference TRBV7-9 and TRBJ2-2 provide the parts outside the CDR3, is DTGVSQNPRHKITKRGQNVTFRCDPISEHNRLYWYRQTLGQGPEFLTYFQNEAQLEKSRLLSDRFSAERPKGSFSTLEIQRTEQGDSAMYLCASSLAANTGELFFGEGSRLTVL.